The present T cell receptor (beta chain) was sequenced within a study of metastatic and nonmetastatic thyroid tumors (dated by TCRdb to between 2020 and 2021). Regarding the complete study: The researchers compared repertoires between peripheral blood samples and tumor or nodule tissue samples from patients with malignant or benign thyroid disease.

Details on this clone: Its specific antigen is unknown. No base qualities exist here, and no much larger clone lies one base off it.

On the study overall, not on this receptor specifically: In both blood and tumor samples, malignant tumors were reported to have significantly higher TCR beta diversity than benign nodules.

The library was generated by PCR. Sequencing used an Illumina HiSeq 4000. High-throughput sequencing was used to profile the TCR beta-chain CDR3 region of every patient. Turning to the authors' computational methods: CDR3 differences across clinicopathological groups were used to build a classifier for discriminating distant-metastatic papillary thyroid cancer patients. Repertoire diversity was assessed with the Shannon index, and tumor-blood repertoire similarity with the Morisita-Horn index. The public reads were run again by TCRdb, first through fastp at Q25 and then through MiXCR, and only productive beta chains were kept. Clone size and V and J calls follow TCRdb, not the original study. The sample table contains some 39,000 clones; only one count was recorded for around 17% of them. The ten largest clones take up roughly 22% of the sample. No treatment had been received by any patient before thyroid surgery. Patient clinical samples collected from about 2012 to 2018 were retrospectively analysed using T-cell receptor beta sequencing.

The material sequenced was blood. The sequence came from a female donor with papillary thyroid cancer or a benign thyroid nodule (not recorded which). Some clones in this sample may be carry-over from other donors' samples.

CDR3 loop: CASSTVTGEGTGELFF. The DNA sequence reads TGTGCCAGTAGTACAGTAACAGGGGAGGGCACCGGGGAGCTGTTTTTT. The chain uses TRBV19 and TRBJ2-2; the D gene is perhaps TRBD1 or TRBD2, each of them matching over 7 bases. Measured from the cysteine to the phenylalanine, the CDR3 is 16 residues long. Only the CDR3 region is kept as DNA, spanning 48 bases read in frame from base 1. V is clipped by 4 bases and J by 4 bases, and the sequence between their germline boundaries is 16 bases long. CDR1 is given as LNHDA and CDR2 as SQIVND, both from the germline V gene (reference sequence).